This paragraph reports one T cell receptor (beta chain). It lacks a known antigen. No base qualities exist here, and no much larger clone lies one base off it. The trial excluded patients who had a history of autoimmune disease or were on systemic immunosuppression. Peripheral blood for TCR sequencing was collected from all dose cohorts at baseline, on cycle 4 day 1, and on cycle 7 day 1. The samples were taken from a phase I, first-in-human, multicenter, open-label dose-escalation trial of ivuxolimab. Adults with locally advanced or metastatic melanoma, renal cell, hepatocellular, or head and neck squamous cell carcinoma were enrolled in the trial. CD4+ and CD8+ T cells were sorted separately from peripheral blood before TCR sequencing. This record belongs to a study of OX40 agonist ivuxolimab in advanced cancers. A note on the overall study: Ivuxolimab was a fully human IgG2 agonistic monoclonal antibody targeting the costimulatory receptor OX40 (CD134). Intravenous ivuxolimab was administered to patients every 2 weeks at six dose levels: 0.01, 0.1, 0.3, 1.5, 3 and 10 mg/kg. Of the roughly 53 patients in dose escalation, 19 had hepatocellular carcinoma, about 15 had melanoma, 9 had renal cell carcinoma and 9 had head and neck cancer. The dose-escalation cohort was roughly 80% male with a mean age of about 60 years, ranging from about 23 to 85. Prior anti-PD-1, anti-PD-L1 or anti-CTLA-4 therapy was permitted, and approximately 42% of dose-escalation patients had received checkpoint inhibitors. Partial responses occurred in three dose-escalation patients, of whom one had hepatocellular carcinoma and two had cutaneous melanoma. The point of sequencing TCRbeta in the periphery was to test whether ivuxolimab changed TCR sequence diversity and drove clonal T-cell expansion. The monotherapy dose-escalation portion (N of about 50 patients) of the phase I ivuxolimab trial is reported in the paper.

Beyond this particular receptor, the publication reports: In the 0.1-3.0 mg/kg groups, partial responders were among the patients with the lowest normalized peripheral clonal expansion, particularly in CD8+ T cells. At doses of 0.1 to 3.0 mg/kg, clonal expansion of both CD4+ and CD8+ T cells in blood was seen between baseline and week 6. After ivuxolimab, CD8+ T cells had more expanded clones than CD4+ T cells on average. Which antigens the clonally expanded peripheral T cells were specific for was not determined. Low levels of normalized T-cell clonal expansion were also seen in some patients who did not respond.

Genomic DNA was isolated from the sorted cells so that the TCRbeta CDR3 region could be sequenced. The immunoSEQ Assay was used for sequencing of TCRbeta CDR3 regions. This immuneACCESS table, as held by TCRdb, lists in-frame sequences with V and J called but not all clones. Of the missing ones, under half trace to an unresolved V gene in checked studies; the others have no known cause. The sample data list 30,000 to 45,000 clones, and about 77% of these were observed just once. The ten largest clones add up to roughly a fifth of the sample. The input for sequencing was CD4+ or CD8+ T cells sorted from blood, taken in a trial of the OX40 agonist ivuxolimab. The source of this sequence is an adult with an advanced solid tumor such as melanoma, head and neck, liver or kidney cancer.

CDR3 loop: CASRNRGSTDTQYF. Read as DNA, the sequence is TGTGCCAGCAGAAACAGGGGTAGCACAGATACGCAGTATTTT. The rearranged segments are TRBV14 and TRBJ2-3; 7 bases in between match TRBD1. From its cysteine to its phenylalanine, the CDR3 spans 14 amino acids. The retained sequence is limited to the CDR3, 42 bases, with the frame set at the first base. The germline V gene sets CDR1 to SGHDN and CDR2 to FVKESK. V is trimmed back by 6 bases and J by 0 bases, and the junction contains 3 bases that no gene match accounts for.